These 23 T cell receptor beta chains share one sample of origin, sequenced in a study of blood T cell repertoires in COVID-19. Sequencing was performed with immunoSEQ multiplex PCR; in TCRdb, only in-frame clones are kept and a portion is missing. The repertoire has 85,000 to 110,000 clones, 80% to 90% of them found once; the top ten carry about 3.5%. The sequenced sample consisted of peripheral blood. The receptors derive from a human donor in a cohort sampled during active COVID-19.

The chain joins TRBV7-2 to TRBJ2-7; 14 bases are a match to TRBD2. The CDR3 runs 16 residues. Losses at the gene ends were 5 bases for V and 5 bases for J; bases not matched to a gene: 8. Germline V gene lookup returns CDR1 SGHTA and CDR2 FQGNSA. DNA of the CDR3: TGTGCCAGCAGCAAAGCGGGACTAGCGGGGGCCCACGAGCAGTACTTC. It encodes CASSKAGLAGAHEQYF.

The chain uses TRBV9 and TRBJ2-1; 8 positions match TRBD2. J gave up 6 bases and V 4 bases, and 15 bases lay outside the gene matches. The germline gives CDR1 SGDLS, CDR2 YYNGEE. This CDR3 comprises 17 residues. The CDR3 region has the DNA TGTGCCAGCAGCACCGGGGGGGGAGCGGGAGTCGTCAATGAGCAGTTCTTC. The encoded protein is CASSTGGGAGVVNEQFF.

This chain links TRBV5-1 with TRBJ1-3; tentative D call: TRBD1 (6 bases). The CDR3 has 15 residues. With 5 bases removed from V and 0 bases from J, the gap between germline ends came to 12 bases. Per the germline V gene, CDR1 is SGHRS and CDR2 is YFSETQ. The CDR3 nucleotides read TGCGCCAGCAGGGATACAGGGAGCTCTGGAAACACCATATATTTT. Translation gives CASRDTGSSGNTIYF.

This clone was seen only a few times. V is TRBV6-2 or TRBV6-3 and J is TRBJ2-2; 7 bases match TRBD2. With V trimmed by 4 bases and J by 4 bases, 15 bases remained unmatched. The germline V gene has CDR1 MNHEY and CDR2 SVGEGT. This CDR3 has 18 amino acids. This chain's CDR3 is CASSSPSLAGETTGELFF. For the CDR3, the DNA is TGTGCCAGCAGTTCCCCGTCCCTGGCGGGAGAGACCACCGGGGAGCTGTTTTTT.

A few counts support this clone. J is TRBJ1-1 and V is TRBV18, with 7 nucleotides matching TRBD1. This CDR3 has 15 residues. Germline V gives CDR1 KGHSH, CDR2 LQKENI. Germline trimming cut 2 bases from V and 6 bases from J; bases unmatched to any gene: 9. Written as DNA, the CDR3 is TGTGCCAGCTCACCAACCAGACAGGGAATGGCTGAAGCTTTCTTT. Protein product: CASSPTRQGMAEAFF.

CDR3 sequence (DNA): TGTGCCAGCAGTCGGACTAGCGGGGGATTCACAGATACGCAGTATTTT. As protein: CASSRTSGGFTDTQYF. This chain links TRBV11-2 with TRBJ2-3; 13 bases are shared with TRBD2. Germline CDR1 and CDR2: SGHAT and FQNNGV. Trimming took 6 bases from V and 2 from J; bases not matched to a gene: 5. The CDR3 has 16 amino acids.

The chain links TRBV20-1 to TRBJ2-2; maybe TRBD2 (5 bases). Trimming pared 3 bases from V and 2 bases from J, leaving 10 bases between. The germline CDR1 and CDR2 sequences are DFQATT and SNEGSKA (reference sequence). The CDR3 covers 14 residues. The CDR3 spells CSASARGNTGELFF. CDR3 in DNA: TGCAGTGCTAGTGCTCGGGGTAACACCGGGGAGCTGTTTTTT.

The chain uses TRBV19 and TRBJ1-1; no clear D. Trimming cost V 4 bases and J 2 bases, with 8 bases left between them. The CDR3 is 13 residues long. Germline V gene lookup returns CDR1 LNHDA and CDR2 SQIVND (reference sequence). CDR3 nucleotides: TGTGCCAGTAGTAACGACATCAACACTGAAGCTTTCTTT. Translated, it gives CASSNDINTEAFF. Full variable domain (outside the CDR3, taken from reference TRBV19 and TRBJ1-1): DGGITQSPKYLFRKEGQNVTLSCEQNLNHDAMYWYRQDPGQGLRLIYYSQIVNDFQKGDIAEGYSVSREKKESFPLTVTSAQKNPTAFYLCASSNDINTEAFFGQGTRLTVV.

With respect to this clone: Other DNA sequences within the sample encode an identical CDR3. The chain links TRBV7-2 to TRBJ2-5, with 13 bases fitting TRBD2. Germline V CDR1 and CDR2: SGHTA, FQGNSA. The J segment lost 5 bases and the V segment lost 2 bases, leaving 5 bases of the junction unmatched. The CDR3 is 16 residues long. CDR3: CASSLRTSGRGETQYF. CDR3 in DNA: TGTGCCAGCAGCTTAAGAACTAGCGGGAGGGGGGAGACCCAGTACTTC.

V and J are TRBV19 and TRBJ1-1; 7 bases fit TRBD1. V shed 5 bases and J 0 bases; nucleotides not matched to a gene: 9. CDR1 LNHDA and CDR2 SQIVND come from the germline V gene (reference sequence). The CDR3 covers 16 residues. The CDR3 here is CASSPPSDRLNTEAFF. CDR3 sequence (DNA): TGTGCCAGTAGTCCTCCCTCGGACAGGTTGAACACTGAAGCTTTCTTT.

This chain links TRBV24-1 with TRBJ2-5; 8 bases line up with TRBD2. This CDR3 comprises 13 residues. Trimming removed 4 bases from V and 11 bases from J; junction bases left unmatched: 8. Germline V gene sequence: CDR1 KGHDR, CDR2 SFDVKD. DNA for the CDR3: TGTGCCACCAGTGAAGGACTAGCATCTGATCAGTACTTC. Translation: CATSEGLASDQYF.

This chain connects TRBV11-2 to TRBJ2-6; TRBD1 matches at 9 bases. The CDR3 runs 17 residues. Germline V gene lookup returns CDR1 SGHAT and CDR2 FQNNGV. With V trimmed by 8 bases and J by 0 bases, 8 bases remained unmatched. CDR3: CASPLGTGYSGANVLTF. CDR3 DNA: TGTGCCAGCCCCTTAGGGACAGGGTACTCTGGGGCCAACGTCCTGACTTTC.

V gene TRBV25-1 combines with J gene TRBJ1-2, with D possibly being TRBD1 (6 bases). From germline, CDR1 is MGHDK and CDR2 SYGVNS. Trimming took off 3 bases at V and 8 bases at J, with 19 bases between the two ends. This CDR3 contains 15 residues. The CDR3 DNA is TGTGCCAGCAGTGACAGGGCGTCAGGGGTGGGAGGCTACACCTTC. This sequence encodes CASSDRASGVGGYTF.

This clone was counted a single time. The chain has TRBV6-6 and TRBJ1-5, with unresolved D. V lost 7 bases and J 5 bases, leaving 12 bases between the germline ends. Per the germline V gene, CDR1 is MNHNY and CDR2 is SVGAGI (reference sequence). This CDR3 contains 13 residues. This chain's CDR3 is CASTILLDQPQHF. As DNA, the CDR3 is TGTGCCAGCACTATTCTGTTGGATCAGCCCCAGCATTTT.

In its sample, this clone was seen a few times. CDR3 bases: TGTGCCACCAGCAGACCAGCGGAGTCCTACGAGCAGTACTTC. It codes for CATSRPAESYEQYF. This rearrangement joins TRBV15 to TRBJ2-7; TRBD2 might be the D (5 bases). The germline V gene encodes CDR1 LNHNV and CDR2 YYDKDF (reference sequence). Trimming took 2 bases from V and 1 from J, leaving 9 bases between them. This CDR3 contains 14 residues. The full variable domain, with the rest looked up from reference TRBV15 and TRBJ2-7, is DAMVIQNPRYQVTQFGKPVTLSCSQTLNHNVMYWYQQKSSQAPKLLFHYYDKDFNNEADTPDNFQSRRPNTSFCFLDIRSPGLGDTAMYLCATSRPAESYEQYFGPGTRLTVT.

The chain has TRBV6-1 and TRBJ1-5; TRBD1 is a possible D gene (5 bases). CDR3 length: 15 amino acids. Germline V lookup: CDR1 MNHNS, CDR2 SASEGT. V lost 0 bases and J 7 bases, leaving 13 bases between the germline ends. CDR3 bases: TGTGCCAGCAGTGAAGCGTTCCCAGGGAGGCAGCCCCAGCATTTT. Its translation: CASSEAFPGRQPQHF.

The CDR3: CASSLAGVFQPQHF. The DNA of the CDR3 is TGTGCCAGCAGCTTAGCAGGGGTTTTTCAGCCCCAGCATTTT. V and J are TRBV7-9 and TRBJ1-5; the D gene is possibly TRBD1 (5 bases). The V end lost 0 bases, the J end lost 6 bases, and 9 bases lay between the germline ends. The CDR3 has 14 amino acids. Germline CDR1 SEHNR, CDR2 FQNEAQ (reference sequence).

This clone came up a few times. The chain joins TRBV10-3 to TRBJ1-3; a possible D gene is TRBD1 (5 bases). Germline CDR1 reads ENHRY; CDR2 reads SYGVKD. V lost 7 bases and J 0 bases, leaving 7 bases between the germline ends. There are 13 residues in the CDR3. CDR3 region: CAIKDSSGNTIYF. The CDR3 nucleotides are TGTGCCATCAAAGACAGCTCTGGAAACACCATATATTTT.

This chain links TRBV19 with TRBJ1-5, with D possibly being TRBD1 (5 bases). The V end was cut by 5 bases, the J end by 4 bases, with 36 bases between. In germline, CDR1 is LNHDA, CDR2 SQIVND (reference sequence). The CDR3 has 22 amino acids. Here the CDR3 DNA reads TGTGCCAGTAGTTTCTTCATCATGCGGGACCTTTCCACCCCCTACATGAATCAGCCCCAGCATTTT. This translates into CASSFFIMRDLSTPYMNQPQHF.

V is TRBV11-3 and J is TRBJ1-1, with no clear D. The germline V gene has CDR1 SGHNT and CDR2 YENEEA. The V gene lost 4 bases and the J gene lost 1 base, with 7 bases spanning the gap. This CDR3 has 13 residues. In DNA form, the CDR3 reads TGTGCCAGCAGCTGGTGGCCGAACACTGAAGCTTTCTTT. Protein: CASSWWPNTEAFF.

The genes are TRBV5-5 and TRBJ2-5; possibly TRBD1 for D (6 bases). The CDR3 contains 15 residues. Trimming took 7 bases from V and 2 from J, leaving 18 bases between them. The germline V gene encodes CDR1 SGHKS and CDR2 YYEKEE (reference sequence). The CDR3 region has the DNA TGTGCCAGCCTACGGGGACATGGGTCGCAAGAGACCCAGTACTTC. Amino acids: CASLRGHGSQETQYF.

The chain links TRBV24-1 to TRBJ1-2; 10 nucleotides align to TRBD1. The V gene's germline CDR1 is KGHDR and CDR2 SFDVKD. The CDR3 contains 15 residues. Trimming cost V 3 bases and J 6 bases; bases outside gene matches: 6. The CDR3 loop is CATSDPRTGGNGYTF. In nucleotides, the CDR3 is TGTGCCACCAGTGATCCCCGGACAGGGGGTAATGGCTACACCTTC.

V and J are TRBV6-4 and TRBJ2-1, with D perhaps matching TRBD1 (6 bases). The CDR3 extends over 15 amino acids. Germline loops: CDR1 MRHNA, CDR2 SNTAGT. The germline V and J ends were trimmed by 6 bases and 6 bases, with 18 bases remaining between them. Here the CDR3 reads CASRLTGHLANEQFF. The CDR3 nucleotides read TGTGCCAGCAGATTGACAGGACACCTAGCCAATGAGCAGTTCTTC.